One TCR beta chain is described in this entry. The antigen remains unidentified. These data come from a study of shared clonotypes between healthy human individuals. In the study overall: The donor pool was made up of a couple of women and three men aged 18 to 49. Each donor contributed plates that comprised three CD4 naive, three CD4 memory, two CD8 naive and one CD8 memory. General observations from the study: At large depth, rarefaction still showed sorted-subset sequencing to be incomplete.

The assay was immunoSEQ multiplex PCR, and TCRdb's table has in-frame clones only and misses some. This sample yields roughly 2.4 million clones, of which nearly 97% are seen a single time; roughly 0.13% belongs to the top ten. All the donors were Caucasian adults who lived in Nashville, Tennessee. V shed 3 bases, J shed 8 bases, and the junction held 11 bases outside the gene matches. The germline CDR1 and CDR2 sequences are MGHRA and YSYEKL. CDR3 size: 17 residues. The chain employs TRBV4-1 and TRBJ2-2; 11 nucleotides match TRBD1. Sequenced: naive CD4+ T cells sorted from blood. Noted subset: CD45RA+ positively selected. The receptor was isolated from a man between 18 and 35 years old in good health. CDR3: CASSHPPGQGEWGELFF. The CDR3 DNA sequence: TGCGCCAGCAGCCATCCCCCGGGACAGGGGGAATGGGGGGAGCTGTTTTTT.